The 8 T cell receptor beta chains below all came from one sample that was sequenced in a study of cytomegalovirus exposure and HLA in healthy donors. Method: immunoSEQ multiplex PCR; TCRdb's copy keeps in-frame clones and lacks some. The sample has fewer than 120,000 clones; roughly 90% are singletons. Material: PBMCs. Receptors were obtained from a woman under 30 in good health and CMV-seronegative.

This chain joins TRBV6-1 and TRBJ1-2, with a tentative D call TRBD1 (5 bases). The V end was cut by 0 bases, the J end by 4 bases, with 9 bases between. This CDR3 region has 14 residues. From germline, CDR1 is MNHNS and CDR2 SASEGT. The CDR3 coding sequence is TGTGCCAGCAGTGAAGCGCGGGGCGGCTATGGCTACACCTTC. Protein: CASSEARGGYGYTF.

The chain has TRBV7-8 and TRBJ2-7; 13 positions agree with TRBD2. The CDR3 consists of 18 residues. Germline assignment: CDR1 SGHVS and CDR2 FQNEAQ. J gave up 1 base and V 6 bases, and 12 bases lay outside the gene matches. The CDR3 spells CASSSGTSGKVFSYEQYF. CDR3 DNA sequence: TGTGCCAGCAGTTCCGGGACTAGCGGGAAAGTTTTTTCCTACGAGCAGTACTTC.

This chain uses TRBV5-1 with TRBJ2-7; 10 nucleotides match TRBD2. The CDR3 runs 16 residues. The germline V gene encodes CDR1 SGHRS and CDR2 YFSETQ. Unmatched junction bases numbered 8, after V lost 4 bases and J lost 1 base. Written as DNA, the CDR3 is TGCGCCAGCAGCCTCAATGAGCGGGGGGGATCCTACGAGCAGTACTTC. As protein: CASSLNERGGSYEQYF.

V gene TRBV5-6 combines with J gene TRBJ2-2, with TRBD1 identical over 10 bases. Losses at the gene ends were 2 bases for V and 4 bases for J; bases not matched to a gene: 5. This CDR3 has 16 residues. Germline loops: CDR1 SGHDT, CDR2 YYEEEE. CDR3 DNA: TGTGCCAGCAGCTTTAGGGGACAGGGGTCCACCGGGGAGCTGTTTTTT. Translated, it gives CASSFRGQGSTGELFF.

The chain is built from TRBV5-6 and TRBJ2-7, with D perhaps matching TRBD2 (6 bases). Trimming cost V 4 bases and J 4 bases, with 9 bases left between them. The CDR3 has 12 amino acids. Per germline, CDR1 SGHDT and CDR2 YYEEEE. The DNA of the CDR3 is TGTGCCAGCAGCCTGCGGGGTTACGAGCAGTACTTC. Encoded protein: CASSLRGYEQYF.

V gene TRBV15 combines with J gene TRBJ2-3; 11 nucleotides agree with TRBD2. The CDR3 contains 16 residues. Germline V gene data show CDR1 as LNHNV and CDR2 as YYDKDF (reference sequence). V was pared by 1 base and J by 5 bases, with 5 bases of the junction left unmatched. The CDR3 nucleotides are TGTGCCACCAGCAGAGGTAGCGGGGGGGCGGAAGATACGCAGTATTTT. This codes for CATSRGSGGAEDTQYF.

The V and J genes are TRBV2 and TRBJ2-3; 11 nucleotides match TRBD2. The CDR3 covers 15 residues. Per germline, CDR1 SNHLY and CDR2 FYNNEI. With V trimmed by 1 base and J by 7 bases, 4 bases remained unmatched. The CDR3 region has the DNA TGTGCCAGCAGTGAAGAACTAGCGGGGGCCTATACGCAGTATTTT. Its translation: CASSEELAGAYTQYF.

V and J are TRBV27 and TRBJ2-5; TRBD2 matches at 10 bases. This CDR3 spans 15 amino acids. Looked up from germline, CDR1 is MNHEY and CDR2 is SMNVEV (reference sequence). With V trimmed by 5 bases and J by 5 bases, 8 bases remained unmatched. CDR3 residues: CASSHQSGRVETQYF. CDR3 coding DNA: TGTGCCAGCAGTCATCAGAGCGGGAGGGTGGAGACCCAGTACTTC.